This TCR beta chain was retrieved from a study of CD8 T cells in ankylosing spondylitis. General observations from the study: According to the report, clones linked to the disease were significantly enriched in matched synovial fluid samples taken from ankylosing spondylitis patients. Characteristic of ankylosing spondylitis blood, it appeared, was a TCR beta motif comprising about eight highly homologous variants.

Using quantitative 5'-RACE with molecular barcodes, the authors made TCR beta libraries. MiXCR was run by TCRdb on the 5' RACE reads, yielding one entry per CDR3 protein. The sample holds around 320,000 distinct CDR3 sequences, around 20% seen once. V dropped 6 bases and J dropped 3 bases, with 11 bases sitting between them. Germline CDR1 ENHRY, CDR2 SYGVKD. The CDR3 contains 13 residues. In its sample, this clonotype was seen many times. Antigen specificity is unknown. This clonotype originated in a female donor with ankylosing spondylitis or in good health (not recorded which). The specimen was blood, either unsorted or a sorted T cell fraction (not recorded which). The chain recombines TRBV10-3 with TRBJ2-5; D is perhaps TRBD1 or TRBD2 (5 bases each). The CDR3 region is CAISPGQKETQYF. The CDR3 DNA sequence: TGTGCCATCAGCCCGGGGCAGAAAGAGACCCAGTACTTC.